This T cell receptor (beta chain) was captured by sequencing in a study of blood T cells in healthy people across ages. Overall study findings and caveats: The CMV status of each donor remained undetermined, and this could have confounded shifts in expanded clonotypes.

This clonotype was detected a few times. Its antigen is unidentified. This CDR3 region has 15 residues. Germline V gives CDR1 SGHTA, CDR2 FQGTGA. V shed 7 bases, J shed 0 bases, and the junction held 3 bases outside the gene matches. Primed by a sample-barcoded 5' primer and a J-beta primer mix, a second PCR proceeded for about 6 to 12 cycles. Tagging of each cDNA molecule was performed by a template-switch adaptor with 12 random nucleotides. TCRdb reprocessed the 5' RACE reads with MiXCR, giving one entry per CDR3 protein. The sample carries around 940,000 distinct CDR3 sequences, roughly 51% recorded once.

The chain employs TRBV7-3 and TRBJ2-6, with 7 nucleotides matching TRBD1. Input material: blood. The origin of this receptor is a woman between 55 and 75 years old in good health. CDR3 region: CASKTGPSGANVLTF. DNA for the CDR3: TGTGCCAGCAAGACAGGGCCCTCTGGGGCCAACGTCCTGACTTTC. The full variable domain, in which reference TRBV7-3 and TRBJ2-6 provide the parts outside the CDR3, is GAGVSQTPSNKVTEKGKYVELRCDPISGHTALYWYRQSLGQGPEFLIYFQGTGAADDSGLPNDRFFAVRPEGSVSTLKIQRTERGDSAVYLCASKTGPSGANVLTFGAGSRLTVL.